Below, one T cell receptor (beta chain) is given with its context. The data derive from a study of blood T cell repertoires in COVID-19. As for the study in general: Acute and convalescent COVID-19 specimens originated in the United States, Italy and Spain.

Participant age was about 18 to 89 years, and participants resided in about two dozen US areas. Participants were placed into cohorts based on the clinical history they reported. Data came from immunoSEQ multiplex PCR; TCRdb stores just in-frame clones and leaves some out. The sample holds some 300,000 clones; approximately 88% are singletons and the top ten take 0.75% to 1%. The CDR3 has 14 amino acids. Germline CDR1 reads MDHEN; CDR2 reads SYDVKM. Between the trimmed V and J ends, which lost 7 bases and 5 bases, there was a span of 15 bases. This sequence originates from a woman in her 30s who had recovered from COVID-19. The V gene is TRBV28, the J gene TRBJ2-4; TRBD2 might be the D (6 bases). Sequences were obtained from PBMCs or T cells enriched from blood (not recorded which). In nucleotides, the CDR3 is TGTGCCAGCACTCATCCGGGGGAACAAAACATTCAGTACTTC. Translated, it gives CASTHPGEQNIQYF. Combining the CDR3 with reference TRBV28 and TRBJ2-4 gives the whole variable domain DVKVTQSSRYLVKRTGEKVFLECVQDMDHENMFWYRQDPGLGLRLIYFSYDVKMKEKGDIPEGYSVSREKKERFSLILESASTNQTSMYLCASTHPGEQNIQYFGAGTRLSVL.